These 7 T cell receptor beta chains originate from one sample sequenced in a study of blood T cell repertoires in COVID-19. Sequencing used immunoSEQ multiplex PCR; TCRdb keeps in-frame clones, though not all of them. The sample lists under 250,000 clones, 75% to 85% seen once, with about 4.5% in the top ten. The sequenced sample was PBMCs or T cells enriched from blood (not recorded which). These receptors all come from a man aged 25-45 years with acute COVID-19.

The chain uses TRBV7-3 and TRBJ2-7; 10 bases map to TRBD2. The CDR3 runs 15 residues. The ends lost 5 bases at V and 1 base at J; junction bases unmatched: 5. Germline loops: CDR1 SGHTA, CDR2 FQGTGA. The chain's CDR3 is CASSVSGGKSYEQYF. The CDR3, as DNA: TGTGCCAGCAGCGTTAGCGGGGGGAAATCCTACGAGCAGTACTTC.

The J gene is TRBJ2-1, the V gene TRBV30, with D uncertain. Deletions cut 0 bases from V and 8 bases from J, with 8 bases between. Per germline, CDR1 GTSNPN and CDR2 SVGIG (reference sequence). This CDR3 is built from 12 residues. CDR3 in amino acids: CAWSVHRDEQFF. The CDR3, as DNA: TGTGCCTGGAGTGTACACCGGGATGAGCAGTTCTTC.

The genes are TRBV9 and TRBJ2-1; possibly TRBD2 for D (5 bases). The V gene lost 0 bases and the J gene lost 4 bases, with 11 bases spanning the gap. CDR1 is SGDLS and CDR2 is YYNGEE in the germline V gene. This CDR3 comprises 15 residues. This CDR3 reads CASSVGSGSYNEQFF. CDR3 coding DNA: TGTGCCAGCAGCGTAGGAAGCGGCAGTTACAATGAGCAGTTCTTC.

The J gene is TRBJ2-5, the V gene TRBV19; TRBD1 matches 12 bases. CDR3 size: 15 residues. The V segment lost 1 base and the J segment 4 bases; nucleotides outside the gene matches: 1. The V gene's germline CDR1 is LNHDA and CDR2 SQIVND (reference sequence). In DNA form, the CDR3 reads TGTGCCAGTAGTATAGGGGACAGGGGGCTAGAGACCCAGTACTTC. Residues: CASSIGDRGLETQYF.

The rearrangement joins TRBV7-6 to TRBJ2-5; possible D gene TRBD1, 6 bases. Germline-derived CDR1 and CDR2 are SGHVS and FNYEAQ. Between the trimmed V and J ends, which lost 1 base and 5 bases, there was a span of 8 bases. There are 13 residues in the CDR3. This CDR3 reads CASSLDREETQYF. CDR3 coding DNA: TGTGCCAGCAGCTTAGACAGGGAGGAGACCCAGTACTTC. Full variable domain (remainder filled in from reference TRBV7-6 and TRBJ2-5): GAGVSQSPRYKVTKRGQDVALRCDPISGHVSLYWYRQALGQGPEFLTYFNYEAQQDKSGLPNDRFSAERPEGSISTLTIQRTEQRDSAMYRCASSLDREETQYFGPGTRLLVL.

The V call is TRBV28, the J call TRBJ1-5; D is unclear. Trimming stripped 2 bases from V and 0 bases from J, with 11 bases between. The CDR3 spans 16 residues. Per the germline V gene, CDR1 is MDHEN and CDR2 is SYDVKM. CDR3 amino acids: CASSLGTVYSNQPQHF. CDR3 nucleotide sequence: TGTGCCAGCAGTTTAGGAACAGTCTATAGCAATCAGCCCCAGCATTTT.

This clone has a handful of counts. The CDR3 DNA sequence: TGTGCCATCAGTACGGACAGAGGAGCCTATGGCTACACCTTC. Protein sequence: CAISTDRGAYGYTF. V usage is TRBV10-3 and J usage is TRBJ1-2, with a possible D match to TRBD1 (6 bases). The CDR3 length is 14 residues. V lost 5 bases and J 4 bases, leaving 14 bases between the germline ends. Germline V gene data show CDR1 as ENHRY and CDR2 as SYGVKD.